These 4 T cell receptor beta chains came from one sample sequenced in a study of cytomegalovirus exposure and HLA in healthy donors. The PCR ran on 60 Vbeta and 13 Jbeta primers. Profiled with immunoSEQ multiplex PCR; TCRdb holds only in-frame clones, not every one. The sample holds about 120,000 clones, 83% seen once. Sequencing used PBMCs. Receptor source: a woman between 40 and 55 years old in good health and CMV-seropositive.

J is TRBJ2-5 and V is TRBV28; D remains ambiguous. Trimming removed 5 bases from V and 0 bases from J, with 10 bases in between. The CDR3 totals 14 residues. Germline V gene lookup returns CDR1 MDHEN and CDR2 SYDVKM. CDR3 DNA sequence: TGTGCCAGCAGTCCGATAGTGTACCAAGAGACCCAGTACTTC. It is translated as CASSPIVYQETQYF.

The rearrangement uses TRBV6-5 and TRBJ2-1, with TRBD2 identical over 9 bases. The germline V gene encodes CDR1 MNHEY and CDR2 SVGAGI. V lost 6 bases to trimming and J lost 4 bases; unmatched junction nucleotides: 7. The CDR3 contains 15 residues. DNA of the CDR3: TGTGCCAGCAGACCGGGACTAGCAGTATACAATGAGCAGTTCTTC. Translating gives CASRPGLAVYNEQFF.

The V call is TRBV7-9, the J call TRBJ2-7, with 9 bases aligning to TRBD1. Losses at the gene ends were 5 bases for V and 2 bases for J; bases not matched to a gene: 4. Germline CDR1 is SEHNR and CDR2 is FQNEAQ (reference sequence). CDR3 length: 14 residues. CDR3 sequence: CASSPQGAPYEQYF. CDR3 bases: TGTGCCAGCAGCCCACAGGGGGCACCCTACGAGCAGTACTTC.

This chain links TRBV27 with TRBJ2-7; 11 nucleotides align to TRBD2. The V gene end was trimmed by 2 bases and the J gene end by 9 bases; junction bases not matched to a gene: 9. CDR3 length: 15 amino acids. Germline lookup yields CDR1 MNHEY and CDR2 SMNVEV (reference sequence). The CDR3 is CASSLLSGRAAGQYF. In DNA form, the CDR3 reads TGTGCCAGCAGTTTACTTAGCGGGAGGGCAGCAGGGCAGTACTTC.